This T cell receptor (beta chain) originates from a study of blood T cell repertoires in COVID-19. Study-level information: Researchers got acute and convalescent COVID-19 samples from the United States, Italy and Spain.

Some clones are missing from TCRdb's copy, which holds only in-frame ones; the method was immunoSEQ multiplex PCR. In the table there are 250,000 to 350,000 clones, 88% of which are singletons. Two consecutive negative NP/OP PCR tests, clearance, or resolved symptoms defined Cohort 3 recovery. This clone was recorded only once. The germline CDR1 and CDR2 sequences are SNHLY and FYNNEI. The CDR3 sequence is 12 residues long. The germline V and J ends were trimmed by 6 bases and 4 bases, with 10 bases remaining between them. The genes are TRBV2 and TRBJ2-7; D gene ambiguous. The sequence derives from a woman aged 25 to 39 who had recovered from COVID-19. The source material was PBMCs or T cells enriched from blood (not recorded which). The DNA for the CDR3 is TGTGCCAGCAGCGCCCTTAGATACGAGCAGTACTTC. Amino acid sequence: CASSALRYEQYF.